This TCR beta chain emerged from a study of metastatic and nonmetastatic thyroid tumors. Overall study: Repertoires from malignant and benign thyroid patients were compared across blood and tumor or nodule tissue. Study-level results: TCR beta diversity was reportedly significantly higher in malignant thyroid tumors than benign nodules, in blood and tumor.

This clone was seen repeatedly, ten times or more. Its antigen remains unidentified. No patient received treatment before thyroid surgery. TCRdb re-clonotyped the PCR reads via MiXCR. Of 50,000 to 65,000 clones listed, approximately 4.1% are singletons. The specimen was blood. This receptor was taken from a female donor with papillary thyroid cancer or a benign thyroid nodule (not recorded which). Some clones in this sample may be carry-over from other donors' samples.

The CDR3, as DNA: TGCAGCGCTATGGGACTGAACTCTGGAAACACCATATATTTT. Protein sequence: CSAMGLNSGNTIYF. V usage is TRBV29-1 and J usage is TRBJ1-3; TRBD1 might be the D (5 bases). The germline CDR1 and CDR2 sequences are SQVTM and ANQGSEA. This CDR3 is 14 amino acids long. Trimming shortened V by 7 bases and J by 0 bases, and 13 bases separated the two germline ends.